Below, 20 T cell receptor beta chains from the same sample are listed, as sequenced in a study of cytomegalovirus exposure and HLA in healthy donors. PCR was performed using 60 Vbeta and 13 Jbeta primers. The data were produced by immunoSEQ multiplex PCR, yet TCRdb's version contains in-frame clones alone and is incomplete. The table includes fewer than 110,000 clones, around 77% detected once. Source material: PBMCs. The receptors here all came from a man younger than 30 in good health and CMV-seronegative.

This chain connects TRBV14 to TRBJ1-2; 11 nucleotides align to TRBD1. J gave up 5 bases and V 3 bases, and 8 bases lay outside the gene matches. The germline gives CDR1 SGHDN, CDR2 FVKESK. The CDR3 has 16 residues. The CDR3, as DNA: TGTGCCAGCAGCCACCAAGGACAGGGGGCAATTTATGGCTACACCTTC. As protein: CASSHQGQGAIYGYTF.

This clone was detected only a few times. This chain uses TRBV27 with TRBJ1-2; D perhaps matches TRBD1 (6 bases). The CDR3 loop spans 13 amino acids. The germline CDR1 and CDR2 sequences are MNHEY and SMNVEV (reference sequence). Trimming pared 6 bases from V and 7 bases from J, leaving 15 bases between. The CDR3 DNA reads as TGTGCCAGCAGCTGGGGACAAACAAGTGGCTACACCTTC. Translation: CASSWGQTSGYTF.

The chain couples TRBV6-1 to TRBJ1-4, with D tentatively TRBD1 (5 bases). V lost 6 bases and J lost 11, with 13 bases in between. The germline V gene has CDR1 MNHNS and CDR2 SASEGT. CDR3 length equals 12 residues. Written as DNA, the CDR3 is TGTGCCAGCAGGGACGGGGCGGGGAAACTGTTTTTT. It yields the protein CASRDGAGKLFF.

The chain carries TRBV2 and TRBJ2-3; 11 bases line up with TRBD1. Per the germline V gene, CDR1 is SNHLY and CDR2 is FYNNEI. The CDR3 is 15 amino acids. Trimming took 6 bases from V and 5 from J; bases not matched to a gene: 7. This chain's CDR3 is CASRKDRGLGDTQYF. The CDR3 coding sequence is TGTGCCAGCAGGAAGGACAGGGGGCTGGGAGATACGCAGTATTTT.

The rearrangement links TRBV13 to TRBJ2-1; 12 bases are a match to TRBD2. Per the germline V gene, CDR1 is PRHDT and CDR2 is FYEKMQ (reference sequence). This CDR3 region has 13 residues. Trimming took 6 bases from V and 7 from J; bases not matched to a gene: 1. CDR3 protein: CASRLAGGNEQFF. The CDR3 nucleotides read TGTGCCAGCAGACTAGCGGGGGGTAATGAGCAGTTCTTC.

This chain uses TRBV27 with TRBJ1-5; 7 nucleotides agree with TRBD1. The CDR3 consists of 13 residues. Trimming removed 2 bases from V and 5 bases from J; junction bases left unmatched: 0. The V gene's germline CDR1 is MNHEY and CDR2 SMNVEV (reference sequence). CDR3 DNA: TGTGCCAGCAGTTTACAGGGGGATCAGCCCCAGCATTTT. As protein: CASSLQGDQPQHF.

The rearrangement links TRBV9 to TRBJ2-7; a possible D gene is TRBD2 (6 bases). CDR1 is SGDLS and CDR2 is YYNGEE in the germline V gene. V was pared by 0 bases and J by 7 bases, with 17 bases between. The CDR3 contains 15 residues. The CDR3 is CASSVDGGTSWEQYF. The DNA of the CDR3 is TGTGCCAGCAGCGTAGATGGCGGGACCTCGTGGGAGCAGTACTTC.

This chain connects TRBV7-9 to TRBJ2-3; a weak D match, TRBD1 (5 bases). The CDR3 runs to 14 residues. V dropped 3 bases and J dropped 2 bases, with 9 bases sitting between them. Per germline, CDR1 SEHNR and CDR2 FQNEAQ (reference sequence). This CDR3 reads CASSLIQDTDTQYF. CDR3 sequence (DNA): TGTGCCAGCAGCTTGATACAGGACACAGATACGCAGTATTTT.

V gene TRBV6-6 combines with J gene TRBJ2-7; 8 bases agree with TRBD1. Losses at the gene ends were 4 bases for V and 5 bases for J; bases not matched to a gene: 10. The CDR3 has 15 residues. CDR1 and CDR2 from the germline V gene are MNHNY and SVGAGI (reference sequence). DNA of the CDR3: TGTGCCAGCAGTTTTGGGACAGGCGGCCCAAACGAGCAGTACTTC. It yields the protein CASSFGTGGPNEQYF.

CDR3 in amino acids: CASSADRVGYTF. The DNA for the CDR3 is TGTGCCAGCAGCGCCGACAGGGTTGGCTACACCTTC. The chain is built from TRBV7-3 and TRBJ1-2; 7 nucleotides line up with TRBD1. The V segment lost 5 bases and the J segment 7 bases; nucleotides outside the gene matches: 4. Germline lookup yields CDR1 SGHTA and CDR2 FQGTGA. The CDR3 runs to 12 residues.

The J gene is TRBJ2-4, the V gene TRBV2; 8 bases line up with TRBD1. Per the germline V gene, CDR1 is SNHLY and CDR2 is FYNNEI. CDR3 length: 14 residues. J lost 0 bases, V lost 8 bases, and 3 bases had no gene match. CDR3 sequence reads: CASQGAVAKNIQYF. The CDR3 nucleotides are TGTGCCAGCCAGGGGGCCGTAGCCAAAAACATTCAGTACTTC. Based on the CDR3 plus reference TRBV2 and TRBJ2-4, the full variable domain is EPEVTQTPSHQVTQMGQEVILRCVPISNHLYFYWYRQILGQKVEFLVSFYNNEISEKSEIFDDQFSVERPDGSNFTLKIRSTKLEDSAMYFCASQGAVAKNIQYFGAGTRLSVL.

Notes on this clone: This sample also contains other DNA sequences that code for the same CDR3. The chain carries TRBV27 and TRBJ2-7, with 7 bases fitting TRBD2. V shed 3 bases and J 2 bases; nucleotides not matched to a gene: 1. The CDR3 contains 13 residues. Germline values: CDR1 MNHEY, CDR2 SMNVEV (reference sequence). In DNA form, the CDR3 reads TGTGCCAGCAGTTTGGGGGGGACCTACGAGCAGTACTTC. It is translated as CASSLGGTYEQYF.

This clone was seen a handful of times. The CDR3 DNA is TGTGCCAGCAGTGAACTGGGCCCGAACACTGAAGCTTTCTTT. Translating it yields CASSELGPNTEAFF. The chain joins TRBV6-1 to TRBJ1-1; D unresolved. The CDR3 totals 14 residues. Germline lookup yields CDR1 MNHNS and CDR2 SASEGT. With 2 bases removed from V and 1 base from J, the gap between germline ends came to 8 bases.

This chain uses TRBV11-3 with TRBJ1-2; 9 bases map to TRBD1. This CDR3 is built from 16 residues. The trim removed 3 bases at V and 7 bases at J, leaving 12 bases unmatched. Germline CDR1 reads SGHNT; CDR2 reads YENEEA. The CDR3 nucleotides are TGTGCCAGCAGCTTTCCGCCCCGGGACAGGGTTGGTGGCTACACCTTC. This sequence encodes CASSFPPRDRVGGYTF.

The chain is built from TRBV4-3 and TRBJ2-1, with 7 bases lining up with TRBD2. V lost 0 bases to trimming and J lost 12 bases; unmatched junction nucleotides: 11. Germline assignment: CDR1 LGHNA and CDR2 YSLEER. CDR3 length: 15 amino acids. DNA of the CDR3: TGCGCCAGCAGCCAAGATGTTACACATCGGGGGGTGCAGTTCTTC. It is translated as CASSQDVTHRGVQFF.

The V call is TRBV5-1, the J call TRBJ1-4; 7 nucleotides agree with TRBD1. The V segment lost 0 bases and the J segment 6 bases; nucleotides outside the gene matches: 2. The CDR3 consists of 14 residues. Germline V gives CDR1 SGHRS, CDR2 YFSETQ. The CDR3: CASSLGGQDEKLFF. The DNA of the CDR3 is TGCGCCAGCAGCTTGGGAGGACAGGATGAAAAACTGTTTTTT.

The genes are TRBV6-5 and TRBJ2-3; the D gene is possibly TRBD2 (6 bases). Germline-derived CDR1 and CDR2 are MNHEY and SVGAGI. V was shortened by 2 bases and J by 9 bases, with 12 bases between the two germline ends. The length of the CDR3 is 13 residues. The CDR3 coding sequence is TGTGCCAGCAGTTACCCCGGGAGTCGGACGCAGTATTTT. This codes for CASSYPGSRTQYF.

The rearrangement links TRBV5-4 to TRBJ1-1; D is possibly TRBD1 (6 bases). Trimming left V 0 bases short and J 1 base short, with 13 bases between. Per germline, CDR1 SGHNT and CDR2 YYREEE (reference sequence). This CDR3 is 16 amino acids long. CDR3 region: CASSLVGGRRNTEAFF. CDR3 in DNA: TGTGCCAGCAGCTTGGTGGGGGGGCGGAGGAACACTGAAGCTTTCTTT.

V is TRBV28 and J is TRBJ1-5; 7 bases line up with TRBD1. J gave up 3 bases and V 4 bases, and 6 bases lay outside the gene matches. CDR1 MDHEN and CDR2 SYDVKM come from the germline V gene. The CDR3 loop spans 15 amino acids. The CDR3 DNA reads as TGTGCCAGCAGTTGGAGGGGGCCCGCCAATCAGCCCCAGCATTTT. Protein sequence: CASSWRGPANQPQHF.

This clone was detected once. The chain uses TRBV2 and TRBJ1-2, with TRBD1 matching 8 bases. Germline V gives CDR1 SNHLY, CDR2 FYNNEI. J lost 8 bases, V lost 6 bases, and 8 bases had no gene match. The CDR3 spans 13 residues. The CDR3 loop reads CASREDRVYGYTF. The CDR3 DNA reads TGTGCCAGCAGGGAGGACAGGGTCTACGGCTACACCTTC.